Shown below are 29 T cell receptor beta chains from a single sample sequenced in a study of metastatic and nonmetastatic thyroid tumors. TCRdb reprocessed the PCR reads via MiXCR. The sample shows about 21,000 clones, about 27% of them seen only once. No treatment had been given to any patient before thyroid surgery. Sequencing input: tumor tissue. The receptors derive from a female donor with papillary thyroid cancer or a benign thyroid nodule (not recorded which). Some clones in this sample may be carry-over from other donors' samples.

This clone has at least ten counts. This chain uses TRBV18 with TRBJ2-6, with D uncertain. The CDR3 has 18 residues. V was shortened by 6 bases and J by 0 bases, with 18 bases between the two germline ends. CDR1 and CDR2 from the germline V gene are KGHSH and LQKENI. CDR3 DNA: TGTGCCAGCTCGCCCAGTACAGCTGCCTACTCTGGGGCCAACGTCCTGACTTTC. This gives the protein CASSPSTAAYSGANVLTF.

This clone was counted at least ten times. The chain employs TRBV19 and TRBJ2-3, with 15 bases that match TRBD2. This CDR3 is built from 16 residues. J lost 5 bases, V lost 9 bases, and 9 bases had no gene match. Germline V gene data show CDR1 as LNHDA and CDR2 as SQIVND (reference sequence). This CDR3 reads CASSQPGLAGGDTQYF. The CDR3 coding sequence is TGTGCCAGCAGCCAGCCGGGACTAGCGGGAGGAGATACGCAGTATTTT.

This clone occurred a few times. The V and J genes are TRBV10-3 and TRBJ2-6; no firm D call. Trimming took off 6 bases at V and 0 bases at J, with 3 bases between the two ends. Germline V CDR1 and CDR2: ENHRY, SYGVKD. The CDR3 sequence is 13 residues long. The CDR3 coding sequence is TGTGCCATCAGGGGCTCTGGGGCCAACGTCCTGACTTTC. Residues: CAIRGSGANVLTF.

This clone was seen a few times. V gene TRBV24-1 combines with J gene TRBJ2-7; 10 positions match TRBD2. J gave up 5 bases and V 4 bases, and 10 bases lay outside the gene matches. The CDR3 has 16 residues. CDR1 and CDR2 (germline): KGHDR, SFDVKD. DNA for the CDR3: TGTGCCACCAGTGACCCAACTAGCGGGGATGTAGACGAGCAGTACTTC. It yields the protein CATSDPTSGDVDEQYF.

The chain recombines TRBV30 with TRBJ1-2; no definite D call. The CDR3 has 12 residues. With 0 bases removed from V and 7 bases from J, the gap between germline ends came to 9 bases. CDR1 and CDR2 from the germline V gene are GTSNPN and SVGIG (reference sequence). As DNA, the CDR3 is TGTGCCTGGAGTGTATCCCACGGTGGCTACACCTTC. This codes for CAWSVSHGGYTF.

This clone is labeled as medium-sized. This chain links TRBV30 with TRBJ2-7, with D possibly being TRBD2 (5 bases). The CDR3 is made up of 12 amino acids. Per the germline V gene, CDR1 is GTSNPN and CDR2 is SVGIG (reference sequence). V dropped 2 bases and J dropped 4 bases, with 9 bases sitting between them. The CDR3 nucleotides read TGTGCCTGGAGTCGGGGAGATTACGAGCAGTACTTC. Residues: CAWSRGDYEQYF.

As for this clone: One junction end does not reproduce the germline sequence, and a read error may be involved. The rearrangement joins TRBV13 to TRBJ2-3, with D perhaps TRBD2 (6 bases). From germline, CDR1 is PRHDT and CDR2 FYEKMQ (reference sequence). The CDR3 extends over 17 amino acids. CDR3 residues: CATSRTPAGSSTDTHYF. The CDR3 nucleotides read TGTGCCACCAGCCGAACTCCAGCGGGTTCTAGCACAGATACGCATTATTTT.

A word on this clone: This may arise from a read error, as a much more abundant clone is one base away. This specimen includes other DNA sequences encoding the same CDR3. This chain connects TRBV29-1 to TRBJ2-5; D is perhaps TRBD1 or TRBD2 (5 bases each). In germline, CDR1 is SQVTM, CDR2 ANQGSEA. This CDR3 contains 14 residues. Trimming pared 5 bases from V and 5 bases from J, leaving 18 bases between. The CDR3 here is CSVRDPYDGETQYF. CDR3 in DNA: TGCAGCGTTCGGGACCCCTATGATGGGGAGACCCAGTACTTC.

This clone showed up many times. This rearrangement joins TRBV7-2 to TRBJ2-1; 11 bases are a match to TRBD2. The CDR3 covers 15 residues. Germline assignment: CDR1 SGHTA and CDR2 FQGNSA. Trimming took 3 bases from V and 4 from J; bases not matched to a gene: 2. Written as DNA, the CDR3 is TGTGCCAGCAGCTTCTCTAGCGGGGGGTACAATGAGCAGTTCTTC. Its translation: CASSFSSGGYNEQFF.

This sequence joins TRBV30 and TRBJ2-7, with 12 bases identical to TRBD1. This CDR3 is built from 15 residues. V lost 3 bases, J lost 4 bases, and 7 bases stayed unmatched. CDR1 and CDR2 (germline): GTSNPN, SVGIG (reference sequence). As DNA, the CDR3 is TGTGCCTGGAGGACTCCGGGACAGGGGGCATACGAGCAGTACTTC. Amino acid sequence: CAWRTPGQGAYEQYF.

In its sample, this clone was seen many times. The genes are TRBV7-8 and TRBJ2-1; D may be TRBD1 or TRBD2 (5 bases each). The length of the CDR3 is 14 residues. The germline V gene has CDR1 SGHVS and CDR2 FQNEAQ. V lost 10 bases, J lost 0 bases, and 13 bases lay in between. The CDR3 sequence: CATREQISYNEQFF. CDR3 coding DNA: TGTGCCACCAGGGAGCAAATCTCCTACAATGAGCAGTTCTTC.

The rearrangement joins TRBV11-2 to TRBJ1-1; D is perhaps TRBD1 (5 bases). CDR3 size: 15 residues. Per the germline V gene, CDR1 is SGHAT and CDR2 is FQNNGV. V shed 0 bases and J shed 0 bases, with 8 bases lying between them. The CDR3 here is CASSLEGALNTEAFF. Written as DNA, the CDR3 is TGTGCCAGCAGCTTAGAAGGGGCCTTGAACACTGAAGCTTTCTTT.

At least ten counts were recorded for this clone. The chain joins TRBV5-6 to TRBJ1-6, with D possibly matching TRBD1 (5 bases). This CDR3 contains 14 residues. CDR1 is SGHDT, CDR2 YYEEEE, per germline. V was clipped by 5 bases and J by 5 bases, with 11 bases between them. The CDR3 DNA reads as TGTGCCAGCAGACGGGACGCCGATAATTCACCCCTCCACTTT. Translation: CASRRDADNSPLHF.

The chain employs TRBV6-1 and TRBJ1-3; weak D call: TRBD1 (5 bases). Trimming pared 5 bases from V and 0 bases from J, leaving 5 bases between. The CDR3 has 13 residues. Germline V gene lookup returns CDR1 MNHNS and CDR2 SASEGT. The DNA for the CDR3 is TGTGCCAGCAGTAGGGGCTCTGGAAACACCATATATTTT. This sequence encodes CASSRGSGNTIYF.

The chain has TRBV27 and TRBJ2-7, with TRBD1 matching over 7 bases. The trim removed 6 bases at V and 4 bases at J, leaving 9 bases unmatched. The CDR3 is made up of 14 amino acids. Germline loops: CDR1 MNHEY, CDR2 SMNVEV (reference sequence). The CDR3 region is CASSPGQTTYEQYF. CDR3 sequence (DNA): TGTGCCAGCAGCCCGGGACAGACCACTTACGAGCAGTACTTC.

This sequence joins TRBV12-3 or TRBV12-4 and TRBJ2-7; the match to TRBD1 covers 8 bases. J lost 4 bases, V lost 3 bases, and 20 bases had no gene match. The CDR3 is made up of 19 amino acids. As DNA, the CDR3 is TGTGCCAGCAGTTTCGGCGCCCCAGGGGGCTCCCCGTTTAGTTACGAGCAGTACTTC. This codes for CASSFGAPGGSPFSYEQYF.

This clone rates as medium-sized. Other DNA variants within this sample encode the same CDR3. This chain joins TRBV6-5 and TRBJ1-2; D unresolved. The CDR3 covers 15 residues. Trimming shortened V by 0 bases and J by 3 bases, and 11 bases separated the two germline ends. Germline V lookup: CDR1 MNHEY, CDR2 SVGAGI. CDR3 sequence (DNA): TGTGCCAGCAGTTACTCGATTCTAGGTGACTATGGCTACACCTTC. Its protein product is CASSYSILGDYGYTF.

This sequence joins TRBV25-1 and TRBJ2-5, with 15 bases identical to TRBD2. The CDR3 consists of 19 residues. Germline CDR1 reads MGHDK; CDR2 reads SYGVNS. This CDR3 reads CSITAGLAGGPLRQETQYF. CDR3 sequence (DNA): TGTTCCATCACCGCCGGACTAGCGGGAGGGCCGTTGAGACAAGAGACCCAGTACTTC.

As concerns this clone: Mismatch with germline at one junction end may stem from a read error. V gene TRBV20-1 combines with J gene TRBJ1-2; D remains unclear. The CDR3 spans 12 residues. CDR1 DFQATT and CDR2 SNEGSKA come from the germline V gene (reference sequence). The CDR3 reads CSAIAGNCGCTF. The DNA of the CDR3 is TGCAGTGCCATAGCTGGAAACTGTGGCTGCACCTTC.

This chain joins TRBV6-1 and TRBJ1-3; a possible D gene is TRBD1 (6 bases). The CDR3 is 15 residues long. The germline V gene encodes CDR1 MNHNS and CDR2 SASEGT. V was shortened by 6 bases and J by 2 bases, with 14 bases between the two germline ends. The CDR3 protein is CASRAGALTGNTIYF. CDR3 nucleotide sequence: TGTGCCAGCAGAGCAGGGGCGCTAACTGGAAACACCATATATTTT.

The CDR3 sequence is CASSSASRGSYEQYF. CDR3 bases: TGTGCCAGCAGCTCGGCATCTCGAGGCTCCTACGAGCAGTACTTC. This rearrangement joins TRBV11-3 to TRBJ2-7; D not resolved. The V gene's germline CDR1 is SGHNT and CDR2 YENEEA. V gave up 4 bases and J gave up 0 bases, with 13 bases separating them. CDR3 length: 15 residues. Filled out from reference TRBV11-3 and TRBJ2-7, the complete variable domain reads EAGVVQSPRYKIIEKKQPVAFWCNPISGHNTLYWYLQNLGQGPELLIRYENEEAVDDSQLPKDRFSAERLKGVDSTLKIQPAELGDSAVYLCASSSASRGSYEQYFGPGTRLTVT.

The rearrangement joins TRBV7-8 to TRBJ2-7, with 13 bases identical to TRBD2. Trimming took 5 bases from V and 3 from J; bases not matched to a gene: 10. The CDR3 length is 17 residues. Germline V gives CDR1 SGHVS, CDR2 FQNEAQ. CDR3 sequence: CASSQTSGGLLNYEQYF. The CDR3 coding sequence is TGTGCCAGCAGCCAGACTAGCGGGGGGCTTCTGAACTACGAGCAGTACTTC.

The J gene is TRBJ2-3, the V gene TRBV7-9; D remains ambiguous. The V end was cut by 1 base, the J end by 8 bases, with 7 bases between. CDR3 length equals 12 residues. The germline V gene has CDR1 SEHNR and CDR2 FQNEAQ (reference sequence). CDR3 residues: CASSLERVTQYF. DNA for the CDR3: TGTGCCAGCAGCTTAGAACGGGTTACGCAGTATTTT.

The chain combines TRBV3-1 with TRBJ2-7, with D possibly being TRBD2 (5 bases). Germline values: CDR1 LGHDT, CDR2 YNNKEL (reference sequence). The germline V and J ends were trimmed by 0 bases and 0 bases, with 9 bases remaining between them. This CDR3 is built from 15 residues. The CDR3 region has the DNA TGTGCCAGCAGCCAAGAGAAGCGGTCCTCCTACGAGCAGTACTTC. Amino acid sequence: CASSQEKRSSYEQYF.

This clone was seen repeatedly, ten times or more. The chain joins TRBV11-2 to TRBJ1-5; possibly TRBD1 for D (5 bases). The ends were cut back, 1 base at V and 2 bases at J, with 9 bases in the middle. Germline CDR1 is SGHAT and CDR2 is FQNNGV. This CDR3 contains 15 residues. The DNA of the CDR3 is TGTGCCAGCAGCTTAGGGGGGGTAGGCAATCAGCCCCAGCATTTT. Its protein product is CASSLGGVGNQPQHF. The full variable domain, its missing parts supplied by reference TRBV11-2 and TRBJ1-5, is EAGVAQSPRYKIIEKRQSVAFWCNPISGHATLYWYQQILGQGPKLLIQFQNNGVVDDSQLPKDRFSAERLKGVDSTLKIQPAKLEDSAVYLCASSLGGVGNQPQHFGDGTRLSIL.

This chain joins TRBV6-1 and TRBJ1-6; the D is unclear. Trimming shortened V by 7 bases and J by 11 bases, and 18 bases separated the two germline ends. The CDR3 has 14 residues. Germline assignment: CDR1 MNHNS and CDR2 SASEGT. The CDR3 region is CASNPGVESAPLHF. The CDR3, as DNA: TGTGCCAGCAACCCGGGCGTCGAGTCGGCACCCCTCCACTTT.

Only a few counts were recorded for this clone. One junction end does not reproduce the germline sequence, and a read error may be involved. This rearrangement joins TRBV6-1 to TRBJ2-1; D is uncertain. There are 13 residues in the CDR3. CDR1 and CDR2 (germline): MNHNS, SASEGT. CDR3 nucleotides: TGTTCCAGCAGCTCCGCCGAGGAGACGGGGCAGTTCTTC. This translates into CSSSSAEETGQFF.

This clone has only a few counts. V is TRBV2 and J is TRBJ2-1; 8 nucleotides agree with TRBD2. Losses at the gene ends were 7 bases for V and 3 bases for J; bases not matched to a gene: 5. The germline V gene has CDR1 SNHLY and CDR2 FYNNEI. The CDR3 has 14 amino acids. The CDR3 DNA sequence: TGTGCCAGCATGGGACTAGGTAACTACAATGAGCAGTTCTTC. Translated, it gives CASMGLGNYNEQFF.

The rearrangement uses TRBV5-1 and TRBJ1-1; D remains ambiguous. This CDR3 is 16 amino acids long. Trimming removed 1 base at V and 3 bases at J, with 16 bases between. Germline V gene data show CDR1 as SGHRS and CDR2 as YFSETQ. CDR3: CASSLSGVAGDTEAFF. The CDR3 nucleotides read TGCGCCAGCAGCTTGAGCGGGGTCGCAGGAGACACTGAAGCTTTCTTT.